This T cell receptor beta chain was documented in a study of blood T cell repertoires in COVID-19. Turning to the study itself: Collection of acute and convalescent COVID-19 samples took place in the United States, Italy and Spain. The cDNA or gDNA used as material had been derived from T cells, B-cell-depleted T cells, or PBMCs.

In the authors' workflow: Quantification of nucleated cells was approximated via reference gene primer amplification. Sequenced by immunoSEQ multiplex PCR; TCRdb stores in-frame clones only, minus some. The DNA was the basis for D and trimming; V, J and clone size are from that table. This sample has 95,000 to 150,000 clones, with just under 80% found just once. The CDR3 sequence is 18 residues long. Germline-derived CDR1 and CDR2 are MGHDK and SYGVNS. With V trimmed by 1 base and J by 0 bases, 9 bases remained unmatched. The origin of this receptor is a man in his sixties with active or convalescent COVID-19. The sequencing input was peripheral blood. This chain uses TRBV25-1 with TRBJ2-5; 9 bases line up with TRBD1. CDR3 amino acids: CASSEWDRANRDQETQYF. The CDR3 DNA reads TGTGCCAGCAGTGAATGGGACAGGGCTAACCGGGACCAAGAGACCCAGTACTTC. The full variable domain, rest sourced from reference TRBV25-1 and TRBJ2-5, is EADIYQTPRYLVIGTGKKITLECSQTMGHDKMYWYQQDPGMELHLIHYSYGVNSTEKGDLSSESTVSRIRTEHFPLTLESARPSHTSQYLCASSEWDRANRDQETQYFGPGTRLLVL.